Shown below are 28 T cell receptor beta chains from a single sample sequenced in a study of regulatory T cells in long-lasting Graves disease. The time point here: persistent/refractory GD, antithyroid drugs over 5 years with positive TRAb. RNA isolated from PBMCs was used to make the TCR library. The authors built TCR beta libraries using iRepertoire HTBI primers and Arm-PCR of CDR3 regions. Each CDR3 protein gets one entry after TCRdb re-called the multiplex PCR reads with MiXCR. This table has roughly 300,000 distinct CDR3 sequences, around 21% appearing once. Sample: peripheral blood mononuclear cells (PBMCs), taken when the disease was refractory, from a patient treated with antithyroid drugs. These receptors came from a female donor with Graves disease.

A note on this clonotype: This may come from a read error, since a much larger clone is one base off. The V call is TRBV6-5, the J call TRBJ2-7; tentative D call: TRBD2 (5 bases). This CDR3 region has 13 residues. Per the germline V gene, CDR1 is MNHEY and CDR2 is SVGAGI. CDR3 residues: CPSSYFPGYEQYF. DNA of the CDR3: TGTCCCAGCAGTTACTTTCCGGGGTACGAGCAGTACTTC.

This chain uses TRBV6-1 with TRBJ1-6, with 7 bases that match TRBD1. J was trimmed by 10 bases and V by 7 bases; bases with no gene match: 13. CDR1 MNHNS and CDR2 SASEGT come from the germline V gene. CDR3 length equals 15 residues. CDR3 bases: TGTGCCAGCACTAGACAGGGTGAGGGTTACTCACCCCTCCACTTT. Its translation is CASTRQGEGYSPLHF.

This clonotype appeared many times. The chain has TRBV12-3 or TRBV12-4 and TRBJ2-7, with a weak D call TRBD1 (6 bases). Trimming left V 2 bases short and J 6 bases short, with 11 bases between. The CDR3 is 13 residues long. CDR3 sequence: CASSLKVGGEQYF. In DNA, the CDR3 is TGTGCCAGCAGTTTAAAGGTAGGGGGCGAGCAGTACTTC.

This clonotype turned up a few times. V and J are TRBV19 and TRBJ1-1; 11 bases fit TRBD1. The CDR3 consists of 15 residues. Germline CDR1 is LNHDA and CDR2 is SQIVND (reference sequence). J was trimmed by 5 bases and V by 1 base; bases with no gene match: 3. CDR3 loop: CASSIGDRGRTEAFF. The CDR3 coding sequence is TGTGCCAGTAGTATAGGGGACAGGGGGAGGACTGAAGCTTTCTTT.

This clonotype occurred many times. The chain joins TRBV6-5 to TRBJ2-7; 7 bases align to TRBD1. After removal of 4 bases from V and 0 bases from J, the junction contained 6 bases not matched to a gene. CDR1 and CDR2 from the germline V gene are MNHEY and SVGAGI. The CDR3 has 15 residues. The CDR3 nucleotides read TGTGCCAGCAGTTTGGACAGGACCAGCTCCTACGAGCAGTACTTC. It encodes CASSLDRTSSYEQYF.

The chain combines TRBV19 with TRBJ1-1; the D is unclear. The V end was cut by 5 bases, the J end by 0 bases, with 10 bases between. The CDR3 runs to 14 residues. CDR1 is LNHDA, CDR2 SQIVND, per germline (reference sequence). This chain's CDR3 is CASSQIGMNTEAFF. The DNA for the CDR3 is TGTGCCAGTAGTCAGATAGGCATGAACACTGAAGCTTTCTTT.

This clonotype showed up just a few times. Here the CDR3 reads CAWSVWGQGMGEQYF. The CDR3 DNA sequence: TGTGCCTGGAGTGTCTGGGGACAGGGGATGGGCGAGCAGTACTTC. The V call is TRBV30, the J call TRBJ2-7; 10 bases fit TRBD1. The CDR3 consists of 15 residues. Germline CDR1 GTSNPN, CDR2 SVGIG (reference sequence). J lost 6 bases, V lost 0 bases, and 8 bases had no gene match.

This clonotype was seen at least ten times. At one end the junction does not follow the germline gene, possibly because of a read error. The genes are TRBV12-3 or TRBV12-4 and TRBJ1-1; unclear D gene. The CDR3 totals 14 residues. DNA of the CDR3: TGTGCCAGCAGTTCGATTGTTGGGAACACTGAAACTTTCTTT. This encodes CASSSIVGNTETFF.

This chain links TRBV19 with TRBJ2-2; D is unclear. The germline V gene has CDR1 LNHDA and CDR2 SQIVND (reference sequence). The CDR3 extends over 16 amino acids. Trimming removed 1 base at V and 2 bases at J, with 11 bases between. The CDR3 bases are TGTGCCAGTAGTATAGTGGCGCAAACTAACACCGGGGAGCTGTTTTTT. It codes for CASSIVAQTNTGELFF.

This clonotype was seen more than once but under ten times. The chain combines TRBV11-2 with TRBJ2-7; 9 bases map to TRBD2. Trimming at V came to 5 bases and at J to 2 bases, leaving 7 bases not matched to a gene. CDR3 length equals 15 residues. Per germline, CDR1 SGHAT and CDR2 FQNNGV. CDR3: CASSPQLAGAYEQYF. In nucleotides, the CDR3 is TGTGCCAGCAGCCCCCAGTTAGCGGGAGCCTACGAGCAGTACTTC.

This rearrangement joins TRBV2 to TRBJ2-3; 9 nucleotides match TRBD1. This CDR3 contains 17 residues. After removal of 9 bases from V and 6 bases from J, the junction contained 19 bases not matched to a gene. CDR1 is SNHLY and CDR2 is FYNNEI in the germline V gene. The CDR3 here is CASSRTGQGNRWDTQYF. CDR3 in DNA: TGTGCCAGTAGTAGAACGGGACAGGGAAATCGGTGGGATACGCAGTATTTT.

This clonotype was seen ten or more times. This chain uses TRBV7-2 with TRBJ1-2; D possibly corresponds to TRBD1 (6 bases). V dropped 2 bases and J dropped 4 bases, with 17 bases sitting between them. The germline gives CDR1 SGHTA, CDR2 FQGNSA. CDR3 length equals 16 residues. The CDR3 here is CASSLMARGAGYGYTF. The CDR3 nucleotides are TGTGCCAGCAGCTTAATGGCCCGGGGGGCGGGCTATGGCTACACCTTC.

This clonotype was seen ten or more times. The chain uses TRBV27 and TRBJ2-7; 7 nucleotides agree with TRBD1. Germline V gene data show CDR1 as MNHEY and CDR2 as SMNVEV (reference sequence). Unmatched junction bases numbered 6, after V lost 4 bases and J lost 3 bases. This CDR3 is 14 amino acids long. As DNA, the CDR3 is TGTGCCAGCAGTTCTGGGGCAGGGGGCTACGAGCAGTACTTC. This gives the protein CASSSGAGGYEQYF.

There are a few counts of this clonotype. The V and J genes are TRBV29-1 and TRBJ2-7, with D perhaps TRBD2 (6 bases). Trimming left V 7 bases short and J 3 bases short, with 16 bases between. Looked up from germline, CDR1 is SQVTM and CDR2 is ANQGSEA. There are 13 residues in the CDR3. The CDR3 region has the DNA TGCAGCGCCCGACCGGAGGGTCTCTACGAGCAGTACTTC. Translated, it gives CSARPEGLYEQYF.

This chain links TRBV7-2 with TRBJ2-6, with D tentatively TRBD1 (5 bases). Trimming took off 5 bases at V and 10 bases at J, with 21 bases between the two ends. CDR3 size: 16 residues. CDR1 and CDR2 from the germline V gene are SGHTA and FQGNSA. Here the CDR3 DNA reads TGTGCCAGCAGCCCCAGGGTTAGTCGGGCTTTGAACGTCCTGACTTTC. Protein product: CASSPRVSRALNVLTF.

The J gene is TRBJ1-4, the V gene TRBV30; 9 bases match TRBD1. Germline trimming cut 1 base from V and 0 bases from J; bases unmatched to any gene: 3. The germline gives CDR1 GTSNPN, CDR2 SVGIG (reference sequence). The CDR3 length is 16 residues. The CDR3 protein is CAWSGGQGATNEKLFF. The DNA for the CDR3 is TGTGCCTGGAGTGGGGGACAGGGCGCAACTAATGAAAAACTGTTTTTT.

V usage is TRBV4-1 and J usage is TRBJ2-7; 12 bases match TRBD2. From germline, CDR1 is MGHRA and CDR2 YSYEKL. This CDR3 spans 17 amino acids. Trimming cost V 1 base and J 2 bases; bases outside gene matches: 6. CDR3 in amino acids: CASSQVPLAGGAYEQYF. Here the CDR3 DNA reads TGCGCCAGCAGCCAAGTTCCCCTAGCGGGGGGGGCCTACGAGCAGTACTTC.

The chain combines TRBV28 with TRBJ1-4, with D uncertain. From germline, CDR1 is MDHEN and CDR2 SYDVKM. Trimming stripped 2 bases from V and 4 bases from J, with 11 bases between. The CDR3 is made up of 15 amino acids. CDR3 DNA sequence: TGTGCCAGCAGTTTAGGGTCAGGCCTTAATGAAAAACTGTTTTTT. Amino acid sequence: CASSLGSGLNEKLFF.

This clonotype was observed a few times. V usage is TRBV12-3 or TRBV12-4 and J usage is TRBJ1-3; D possibly corresponds to TRBD1 (5 bases). This CDR3 is built from 13 residues. Trimming stripped 7 bases from V and 1 base from J, with 8 bases between. The CDR3 region has the DNA TGTGCCAGCAACGGGGGATCTGGAAACACCATATATTTT. This codes for CASNGGSGNTIYF.

This clonotype was found many times. This sequence joins TRBV6-2 or TRBV6-3 and TRBJ2-2; TRBD2 aligns across 8 bases. This CDR3 has 14 amino acids. With 5 bases clipped from V and 5 bases from J, the junction kept 4 bases outside the gene matches. Germline CDR1 reads MNHEY; CDR2 reads SVGEGT. CDR3 nucleotide sequence: TGTGCCAGCAGTCGTACTAGCGGTACCGGGGAGCTGTTTTTT. This gives the protein CASSRTSGTGELFF.

The chain links TRBV11-1 to TRBJ2-1; D ambiguous. CDR1 SGHAT and CDR2 FQDESV come from the germline V gene (reference sequence). V was shortened by 11 bases and J by 10 bases, with 9 bases between the two germline ends. This CDR3 has 9 amino acids. The CDR3 sequence: CARRREQFF. In nucleotides, the CDR3 is TGTGCCCGCCGCCGGGAGCAGTTCTTC.

The genes are TRBV5-4 and TRBJ2-7; TRBD2 matches at 9 bases. With V trimmed by 5 bases and J by 5 bases, 8 bases remained unmatched. There are 14 residues in the CDR3. Germline V gene lookup returns CDR1 SGHNT and CDR2 YYREEE (reference sequence). CDR3 bases: TGTGCCAGCAGTCTAGCGGGAAGCTACCACGAGCAGTACTTC. This encodes CASSLAGSYHEQYF. Full variable domain (missing parts from reference TRBV5-4 and TRBJ2-7): ETGVTQSPTHLIKTRGQQVTLRCSSQSGHNTVSWYQQALGQGPQFIFQYYREEENGRGNFPPRFSGLQFPNYSSELNVNALELDDSALYLCASSLAGSYHEQYFGPGTRLTVT.

The chain is built from TRBV7-2 and TRBJ2-4, with a possible D match to TRBD2 (6 bases). The germline V gene has CDR1 SGHTA and CDR2 FQGNSA. V lost 3 bases and J lost 6, with 9 bases in between. The CDR3 loop spans 13 amino acids. This CDR3 is CASSFQGGNIQYF. The CDR3 DNA follows: TGTGCCAGCAGCTTCCAGGGAGGAAACATTCAGTACTTC.

This clonotype was seen a few times. V usage is TRBV30 and J usage is TRBJ2-7, with 16 bases identical to TRBD2. Looked up from germline, CDR1 is GTSNPN and CDR2 is SVGIG (reference sequence). This CDR3 has 17 amino acids. Trimming at V came to 4 bases and at J to 6 bases, leaving 12 bases not matched to a gene. Here the CDR3 reads CAWTQGTSGRGSGEQYF. In nucleotides, the CDR3 is TGTGCCTGGACTCAGGGGACTAGCGGGAGGGGGTCCGGCGAGCAGTACTTC.

This chain links TRBV6-1 with TRBJ1-5, with D tentatively TRBD1 (6 bases). Germline CDR1 is MNHNS and CDR2 is SASEGT. V was shortened by 8 bases and J by 0 bases, with 11 bases between the two germline ends. CDR3 length: 14 amino acids. For the CDR3, the DNA is TGTGCCAGCGCAGGACAGCTTAGCAATCAGCCCCAGCATTTT. Translating it yields CASAGQLSNQPQHF.

This clonotype was detected many times. V usage is TRBV28 and J usage is TRBJ1-2; no definite D call. V was pared by 6 bases and J by 8 bases, with 13 bases between. The germline gives CDR1 MDHEN, CDR2 SYDVKM. This CDR3 spans 12 amino acids. CDR3 nucleotides: TGTGCCAGCAGCTTAGGAGGGTCCGGCTACACCTTC. Its translation is CASSLGGSGYTF.

The V gene is TRBV7-8, the J gene TRBJ2-7, with D hard to call. Germline lookup yields CDR1 SGHVS and CDR2 FQNEAQ. This CDR3 has 12 amino acids. The V end was cut by 5 bases, the J end by 2 bases, with 7 bases between. The CDR3 nucleotides are TGTGCCAGCAGCAGAAGCGCCTACGAGCAGTACTTC. Protein product: CASSRSAYEQYF.

This clonotype was counted many times. The rearrangement joins TRBV6-1 to TRBJ1-2; 7 bases map to TRBD1. Germline-derived CDR1 and CDR2 are MNHNS and SASEGT. V was pared by 6 bases and J by 1 base, with 8 bases of the junction left unmatched. The CDR3 extends over 15 amino acids. CDR3 loop: CASRPGDSGNYGYTF. CDR3 nucleotides: TGTGCCAGCAGGCCCGGGGACAGTGGTAACTATGGCTACACCTTC.